This T cell receptor beta chain came from a study of T-cell reconstitution after alpha-beta-depleted transplantation in children. The germline gives CDR1 LNHDA, CDR2 SQIVND (reference sequence). The V and J ends lost 6 bases and 10 bases, in that order; junction bases with no gene match: 6. The length of the CDR3 is 14 residues. There are a few counts of this clonotype. Its antigen is not identified. Unique molecular identifiers were incorporated during preparation of the TCRbeta library. TCRdb re-called the PCR reads through MiXCR, storing one row per CDR3 protein. The sample lists hundreds of thousands of distinct CDR3 sequences; roughly 14% were seen once. General observations from the study: One year after transplant, T-cell counts and diversity came mostly from newly produced T cells. Alpha-beta T cells about two months after transplant reportedly derived from several hundred expanded graft clones.

V is TRBV19 and J is TRBJ2-1; 13 bases line up with TRBD2. Sequences were derived from PBMCs, sampled before TCRalphabeta/CD19-depleted stem cell transplant. This sequence originates from a girl under 10 years old with congenital amegakaryocytic thrombocytopenia, due to receive a stem cell transplant. As DNA, the CDR3 is TGTGCCAGTAGGCCACTAGCGGGAGGGCCGGAGCAGTTCTTC. This codes for CASRPLAGGPEQFF.